Each of the 28 T cell receptor beta chains below was sequenced from the same sample in a study of CD8+ T cells in alopecia areata. cDNA prepared by RNA extraction and subsequent reverse transcription served as the template for sequencing. Sequencing used immunoSEQ multiplex PCR; TCRdb keeps in-frame clones, though not all of them. The profile covers 110,000 or so clones, with roughly 56% appearing a single time and about 3.4% taken by the ten largest. Treatment meaning: oral pan-JAK inhibitor, 5-10 mg twice daily. Here the sequenced sample was CD4+ T cells sorted from blood, taken at week 24, from a patient treated with tofacitinib. These receptor sequences come from a human donor with alopecia areata.

This clone was picked up one time. This chain uses TRBV4-2 with TRBJ2-5; 9 positions match TRBD2. CDR3 length: 16 amino acids. The V gene end was trimmed by 0 bases and the J gene end by 1 base; junction bases not matched to a gene: 3. Per germline, CDR1 LGHNA and CDR2 YNFKEQ. CDR3 loop: CASSQDLAGLQETQYF. CDR3 DNA sequence: TGTGCCAGCAGCCAAGATCTAGCGGGGCTCCAAGAGACCCAGTACTTC.

V is TRBV7-2 and J is TRBJ2-1; either TRBD1 or TRBD2 may fit D (5 bases each). The CDR3 runs 15 residues. The germline V gene encodes CDR1 SGHTA and CDR2 FQGNSA. V shed 5 bases and J shed 2 bases, with 13 bases lying between them. CDR3 in amino acids: CASSAQAAAYNEQFF. CDR3 nucleotide sequence: TGTGCCAGCAGCGCACAGGCAGCGGCCTACAATGAGCAGTTCTTC. The whole variable domain, remainder taken from reference TRBV7-2 and TRBJ2-1, is GAGVSQSPSNKVTEKGKDVELRCDPISGHTALYWYRQSLGQGLEFLIYFQGNSAPDKSGLPSDRFSAERTGGSVSTLTIQRTQQEDSAVYLCASSAQAAAYNEQFFGPGTRLTVL.

This clone appeared a few times. The DNA of the CDR3 is TGTGCCAGCAGCACGACAGGGGAGATCACAGATACGCAGTATTTT. The encoded protein is CASSTTGEITDTQYF. The rearrangement links TRBV7-2 to TRBJ2-3, with 8 bases aligning to TRBD1. This CDR3 has 15 residues. Germline assignment: CDR1 SGHTA and CDR2 FQGNSA. V shed 5 bases, J shed 2 bases, and the junction held 6 bases outside the gene matches.

The chain couples TRBV7-8 to TRBJ2-1; TRBD2 might be the D (5 bases). This CDR3 region has 16 residues. The V end lost 1 base, the J end lost 0 bases, and 10 bases lay between the germline ends. From germline, CDR1 is SGHVS and CDR2 FQNEAQ. The CDR3 region has the DNA TGTGCCAGCAGCTTAGGAGGGATCAGCTCCTACAATGAGCAGTTCTTC. Its translation is CASSLGGISSYNEQFF.

In its sample, this clone was seen a few times. This chain links TRBV30 with TRBJ2-1; 9 nucleotides match TRBD1. The CDR3 has 17 residues. The germline CDR1 and CDR2 sequences are GTSNPN and SVGIG (reference sequence). The ends lost 0 bases at V and 4 bases at J; junction bases unmatched: 10. CDR3 amino acids: CAWSVPFLTGGYNEQFF. In nucleotides, the CDR3 is TGTGCCTGGAGTGTACCCTTTTTGACAGGGGGGTACAATGAGCAGTTCTTC. Filled out from reference TRBV30 and TRBJ2-1, the complete variable domain reads SQTIHQWPATLVQPVGSPLSLECTVEGTSNPNLYWYRQAAGRGLQLLFYSVGIGQISSEVPQNLSASRPQDRQFILSSKKLLLSDSGFYLCAWSVPFLTGGYNEQFFGPGTRLTVL.

The rearrangement links TRBV2 to TRBJ2-3; 10 bases agree with TRBD2. CDR3 length: 15 amino acids. V gave up 5 bases and J gave up 3 bases; unmatched junction bases: 5. Germline CDR1 reads SNHLY; CDR2 reads FYNNEI. The CDR3 loop reads CASSSGGAGTDTQYF. The CDR3 nucleotides read TGTGCCAGCAGTAGCGGGGGGGCCGGTACAGATACGCAGTATTTT.

This chain uses TRBV19 with TRBJ2-7; possibly TRBD2 for D (7 bases). The germline V gene has CDR1 LNHDA and CDR2 SQIVND (reference sequence). V lost 9 bases, J lost 3 bases, and 12 bases lay in between. The length of the CDR3 is 12 residues. CDR3 sequence (DNA): TGTGCCAGCGGGGGGCAAAACTACGAGCAGTACTTC. This gives the protein CASGGQNYEQYF.

In DNA form, the CDR3 reads TGTGCCTGGAGCATGACTAGTACGGTCTACGAGCAGTACTTC. As protein: CAWSMTSTVYEQYF. V is TRBV30 and J is TRBJ2-7; TRBD2 might be the D (6 bases). Germline loops: CDR1 GTSNPN, CDR2 SVGIG (reference sequence). The CDR3 has 14 residues. Trimming removed 3 bases at V and 3 bases at J, with 15 bases between.

This chain connects TRBV29-1 to TRBJ1-1; D is unclear. CDR3 size: 12 residues. Trimming removed 5 bases at V and 2 bases at J, with 9 bases between. CDR1 and CDR2 from the germline V gene are SQVTM and ANQGSEA. The CDR3 loop reads CSVRIQNTEAFF. CDR3 bases: TGCAGCGTTCGTATCCAAAACACTGAAGCTTTCTTT. The full variable domain, in which reference TRBV29-1 and TRBJ1-1 provide the parts outside the CDR3, is SAVISQKPSRDICQRGTSLTIQCQVDSQVTMMFWYRQQPGQSLTLIATANQGSEATYESGFVIDKFPISRPNLTFSTLTVSNMSPEDSSIYLCSVRIQNTEAFFGQGTRLTVV.

This clone has just a few counts. The genes are TRBV7-9 and TRBJ1-2; D is unresolved. This CDR3 has 13 residues. Germline CDR1 is SEHNR and CDR2 is FQNEAQ (reference sequence). V was pared by 5 bases and J by 8 bases, with 15 bases between. For the CDR3, the DNA is TGTGCCAGCAGCAGCGGGGTCGGGCGGGGCTACACCTTC. Protein sequence: CASSSGVGRGYTF.

This chain connects TRBV25-1 to TRBJ1-2, with D perhaps TRBD1 (6 bases). Germline-derived CDR1 and CDR2 are MGHDK and SYGVNS. V was pared by 7 bases and J by 8 bases, with 20 bases between. The CDR3 covers 14 residues. The CDR3 protein is CASMHKTGAGGYTF. Written as DNA, the CDR3 is TGTGCCAGCATGCATAAGACAGGCGCCGGCGGCTACACCTTC.

This chain links TRBV11-2 with TRBJ1-2, with D tentatively TRBD1 (6 bases). The germline gives CDR1 SGHAT, CDR2 FQNNGV. The CDR3 has 13 residues. The ends were cut back, 5 bases at V and 4 bases at J, with 11 bases in the middle. The CDR3 DNA reads as TGTGCCAGCAGCCCACAGGGAGGCTATGGCTACACCTTC. Its translation: CASSPQGGYGYTF. Based on the CDR3 plus reference TRBV11-2 and TRBJ1-2, the full variable domain is EAGVAQSPRYKIIEKRQSVAFWCNPISGHATLYWYQQILGQGPKLLIQFQNNGVVDDSQLPKDRFSAERLKGVDSTLKIQPAKLEDSAVYLCASSPQGGYGYTFGSGTRLTVV.

This clone has only a few counts. The chain is built from TRBV5-1 and TRBJ2-3, with 13 bases aligning to TRBD2. This CDR3 has 16 amino acids. Germline lookup yields CDR1 SGHRS and CDR2 YFSETQ. V trimming: 2 bases; J trimming: 1 base; junction bases outside the gene matches: 1. DNA for the CDR3: TGCGCCAGCAGCTTCGGGACTAGCGGGGGCACAGATACGCAGTATTTT. The encoded protein is CASSFGTSGGTDTQYF.

The rearrangement uses TRBV6-5 and TRBJ2-7; weak D call: TRBD2 (7 bases). CDR3 size: 13 residues. Germline CDR1 reads MNHEY; CDR2 reads SVGAGI. Trimming shortened V by 7 bases and J by 6 bases, and 16 bases separated the two germline ends. The CDR3 nucleotides read TGTGCCAGCACCCGGCCGGGGGGCGGCGAGCAGTACTTC. It encodes CASTRPGGGEQYF.

This clone was observed a few times. The same CDR3 arises from other DNA sequences in this sample as well. This chain connects TRBV29-1 to TRBJ1-2, with unresolved D. Trimming removed 3 bases from V and 8 bases from J, with 4 bases in between. CDR3 size: 9 residues. Germline V gene sequence: CDR1 SQVTM, CDR2 ANQGSEA. DNA for the CDR3: TGCAGCGTTGATCGAGGCTACACCTTC. It codes for CSVDRGYTF.

The chain uses TRBV2 and TRBJ2-2; D unresolved. CDR3 length: 14 residues. The germline gives CDR1 SNHLY, CDR2 FYNNEI. V shed 7 bases and J shed 6 bases, with 15 bases lying between them. The CDR3 region has the DNA TGTGCCAGCACCCCGGCGGCCCTACCCGGGGAGCTGTTTTTT. Residues: CASTPAALPGELFF.

The V gene is TRBV30, the J gene TRBJ1-1; D is unclear. Germline CDR1 GTSNPN, CDR2 SVGIG (reference sequence). Deletions cut 4 bases from V and 0 bases from J, with 12 bases between. The CDR3 has 14 residues. CDR3 DNA: TGTGCCTGGAAGTTGGAAACGTTGAACACTGAAGCTTTCTTT. Amino acids: CAWKLETLNTEAFF.

This sequence joins TRBV30 and TRBJ2-7; D not certain. Germline V gene sequence: CDR1 GTSNPN, CDR2 SVGIG (reference sequence). V gave up 2 bases and J gave up 4 bases, with 12 bases separating them. The CDR3 spans 13 residues. The CDR3 DNA is TGTGCCTGGAGTCCTTCTCTGGGGTACGAGCAGTACTTC. Protein product: CAWSPSLGYEQYF.

The chain recombines TRBV2 with TRBJ1-1; D remains unclear. This CDR3 comprises 13 residues. Germline loops: CDR1 SNHLY, CDR2 FYNNEI. The V end was cut by 6 bases, the J end by 10 bases, with 18 bases between. CDR3 region: CASSPSSGSRAFF. The CDR3 DNA follows: TGTGCCAGCAGCCCCTCGTCGGGGTCTCGAGCTTTCTTT.

There are a few counts of this clone. The rearrangement joins TRBV30 to TRBJ2-7; D not resolved. The ends were cut back, 0 bases at V and 2 bases at J, with 8 bases in the middle. Per the germline V gene, CDR1 is GTSNPN and CDR2 is SVGIG (reference sequence). This CDR3 contains 13 residues. Here the CDR3 reads CAWSVNSPYEQYF. DNA for the CDR3: TGTGCCTGGAGTGTAAACAGTCCCTACGAGCAGTACTTC.

The chain employs TRBV29-1 and TRBJ1-1; a weak D match, TRBD1 (6 bases). CDR3 size: 13 residues. V was pared by 5 bases and J by 5 bases, with 15 bases between. The germline V gene encodes CDR1 SQVTM and CDR2 ANQGSEA. In nucleotides, the CDR3 is TGCAGCGTTAGCCGGGGGCTGGGGACTGAAGCTTTCTTT. This gives the protein CSVSRGLGTEAFF.

The V call is TRBV30, the J call TRBJ1-2; D is uncertain. Germline V gene sequence: CDR1 GTSNPN, CDR2 SVGIG (reference sequence). V lost 4 bases to trimming and J lost 0 bases, with 9 bases between them. CDR3 length equals 13 residues. CDR3 sequence (DNA): TGTGCCTGGACCACCGGAGCTAACTATGGCTACACCTTC. Amino acid sequence: CAWTTGANYGYTF.

The CDR3 region is CALRVQAGKSNQPQHF. CDR3 DNA: TGTGCCTTGCGCGTACAGGCCGGAAAGAGTAATCAGCCCCAGCATTTT. The genes are TRBV30 and TRBJ1-5, with D tentatively TRBD1 (5 bases). In germline, CDR1 is GTSNPN, CDR2 SVGIG (reference sequence). V was trimmed by 7 bases and J by 4 bases, leaving 23 bases between them. The CDR3 has 16 amino acids.

V is TRBV29-1 and J is TRBJ1-1; TRBD1 agrees at 7 bases. CDR3 size: 13 residues. CDR1 is SQVTM and CDR2 is ANQGSEA in the germline V gene. The V segment lost 2 bases and the J segment 5 bases; nucleotides outside the gene matches: 5. CDR3 coding DNA: TGCAGCGTTGAACCGCAGGGGGGGACTGAAGCTTTCTTT. Amino acids: CSVEPQGGTEAFF.

The rearrangement links TRBV9 to TRBJ2-3; 9 nucleotides align to TRBD2. The CDR3 sequence is 16 residues long. The germline V gene has CDR1 SGDLS and CDR2 YYNGEE. With V trimmed by 0 bases and J by 7 bases, 9 bases remained unmatched. The CDR3 DNA follows: TGTGCCAGCAGCGTAGTGGAGGGACTAGCCGTCCATACGCAGTATTTT. Translated, it gives CASSVVEGLAVHTQYF.

The chain carries TRBV27 and TRBJ2-7; tentatively, D is TRBD1 or TRBD2 (5 bases each). Trimming removed 5 bases at V and 5 bases at J, with 16 bases between. This CDR3 is built from 14 residues. Germline lookup yields CDR1 MNHEY and CDR2 SMNVEV (reference sequence). As DNA, the CDR3 is TGTGCCAGCAGTCCCCGGGACCGGCCGGACGAGCAGTACTTC. This translates into CASSPRDRPDEQYF.

The chain couples TRBV10-3 to TRBJ2-7; D is unclear. The CDR3 is 11 residues long. Germline CDR1 reads ENHRY; CDR2 reads SYGVKD. Trimming removed 6 bases from V and 5 bases from J, with 8 bases in between. The CDR3 protein is CAISVGNEQYF. The CDR3, as DNA: TGTGCCATCAGCGTTGGTAACGAGCAGTACTTC.

This clone has a single count. The chain carries TRBV5-4 and TRBJ2-7, with D unresolved. Germline V gene lookup returns CDR1 SGHNT and CDR2 YYREEE (reference sequence). The CDR3 totals 10 residues. Deletions cut 0 bases from V and 8 bases from J, with 3 bases between. CDR3 region: CASSLGQQYF. CDR3 nucleotides: TGTGCCAGCAGCTTGGGGCAGCAGTACTTC.